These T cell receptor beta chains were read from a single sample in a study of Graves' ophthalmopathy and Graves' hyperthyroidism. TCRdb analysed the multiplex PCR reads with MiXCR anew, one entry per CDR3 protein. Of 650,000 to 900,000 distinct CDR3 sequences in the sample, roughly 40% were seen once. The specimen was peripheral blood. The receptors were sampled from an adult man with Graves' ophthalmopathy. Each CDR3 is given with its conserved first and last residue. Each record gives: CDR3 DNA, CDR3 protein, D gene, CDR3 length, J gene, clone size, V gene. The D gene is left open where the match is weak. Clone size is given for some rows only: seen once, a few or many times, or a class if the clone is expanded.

DNA: TGTGCCAGCAGCCAAGAAGATGTGAGTTTCGTCGGGGAGCTGTTTTTT; CDR3: CASSQEDVSFVGELFF; D: -; length: 16; J: TRBJ2-2; size: many; V: TRBV14
DNA: TGTGCCACCAGTGATCCCACTCCCCTTCGACACACAGATACGCAGTATTTT; CDR3: CATSDPTPLRHTDTQYF; D: -; length: 17; J: TRBJ2-3; size: few; V: TRBV24-1
DNA: TGCAGTGCTAGAGATGAGACAGGCAATTCACCCCTCCACTTT; CDR3: CSARDETGNSPLHF; D: -; length: 14; J: TRBJ1-6; size: many; V: TRBV20-1
DNA: TGTGCCAGCAGCCAAGTCCCCCAGGACAATCAGCCCCAGCATTTT; CDR3: CASSQVPQDNQPQHF; D: -; length: 15; J: TRBJ1-5; size: few; V: TRBV3-1
DNA: TGCAGCGTTGAACTAGGGAGGGCCCCAGAGACCCAGTACTTC; CDR3: CSVELGRAPETQYF; D: TRBD2; length: 14; J: TRBJ2-5; size: -; V: TRBV29-1
DNA: TGTGCCAGCAGCTTAGAGGGACAGATCTTCAACGAGCAGTACTTC; CDR3: CASSLEGQIFNEQYF; D: TRBD1; length: 15; J: TRBJ2-7; size: -; V: TRBV7-9
DNA: TGTGCCAGCAGTGAATTCGGAGCGGTACAAGAGACCCAGTACTTC; CDR3: CASSEFGAVQETQYF; D: -; length: 15; J: TRBJ2-5; size: many; V: TRBV2
DNA: TGTGCCAGCAGTTTTGGCAGGGCAAGGGAGACCCAGTACTTC; CDR3: CASSFGRARETQYF; D: -; length: 14; J: TRBJ2-5; size: -; V: TRBV2
DNA: TGCGCCAGCAGTGACTATCCAGGAGTGAGCACTGAAGCTTTCTTT; CDR3: CASSDYPGVSTEAFF; D: -; length: 15; J: TRBJ1-1; size: -; V: TRBV2
DNA: TGTGCCACCAGCAGAGGTAGCGGGAACACCGGGGAGCTGTCTTGG; CDR3: CATSRGSGNTGELSW; D: TRBD2; length: 15; J: TRBJ2-2; size: once; V: TRBV15
DNA: TGTGCCAGCAGTCGAGACAGGGGGCTCGGTCAGCCCCAGCATTTT; CDR3: CASSRDRGLGQPQHF; D: TRBD1; length: 15; J: TRBJ1-5; size: many; V: TRBV2
DNA: TGTGCCAGCAGCTTAGGAGACTGGGCTGGGGACGAGCAGTACTTC; CDR3: CASSLGDWAGDEQYF; D: -; length: 15; J: TRBJ2-7; size: few; V: TRBV13
DNA: TGTGCCAGCAGCTTAGACTTGCGGGAGCAGTACTTC; CDR3: CASSLDLREQYF; D: -; length: 12; J: TRBJ2-7; size: many; V: TRBV11-2
DNA: TGTGCCAGCAGGGGACAGGGGACAGGAAACACCATATATTTT; CDR3: CASRGQGTGNTIYF; D: TRBD1; length: 14; J: TRBJ1-3; size: many; V: TRBV6-5
DNA: TGTGCCAGCAGCTGGGCAACTGAAGCTTTCTTT; CDR3: CASSWATEAFF; D: -; length: 11; J: TRBJ1-1; size: many; V: TRBV5-5
DNA: TGTGCCAGCAGCGTAAAGGATAATTCACCCCTCCACTTT; CDR3: CASSVKDNSPLHF; D: -; length: 13; J: TRBJ1-6; size: many; V: TRBV9
DNA: TGTGCCAGCAGCCAAGACGGGACAGGGGCCTCACCCCTCCACTTT; CDR3: CASSQDGTGASPLHF; D: TRBD1; length: 15; J: TRBJ1-6; size: -; V: TRBV7-9
DNA: TGCAGCGTTGGAGGGGTTGTTCCCAACGAGCAGTACTTC; CDR3: CSVGGVVPNEQYF; D: -; length: 13; J: TRBJ2-7; size: many; V: TRBV29-1
DNA: TGCAGTGCAAGGACGGGACAGGTTATCTCCTACGAGCAGTACTTC; CDR3: CSARTGQVISYEQYF; D: TRBD1; length: 15; J: TRBJ2-7; size: few; V: TRBV20-1
DNA: TGTGCCACTCGACAGGCCGCAAATGAAAAACTGTTTTTT; CDR3: CATRQAANEKLFF; D: -; length: 13; J: TRBJ1-4; size: many; V: TRBV19
DNA: TGTGCCAGCAGTGAACCAACAGCCGAGTTTTTTGTAGCCCAGTACTTC; CDR3: CASSEPTAEFFVAQYF; D: -; length: 16; J: TRBJ2-5; size: few; V: TRBV2
DNA: TGTGCCAGCAGTGAGTCAGTACAAGAGACCCAGTACTTC; CDR3: CASSESVQETQYF; D: -; length: 13; J: TRBJ2-5; size: many; V: TRBV2
DNA: TGTGCCAGCAGCCCCCCAGGGTACGGTCGATACACTGAAGCTTTCTTT; CDR3: CASSPPGYGRYTEAFF; D: -; length: 16; J: TRBJ1-1; size: few; V: TRBV5-6
DNA: TGTGCCAGCAGTCTCCGGGCCTCGAACACTGAAGCTTTCTTT; CDR3: CASSLRASNTEAFF; D: -; length: 14; J: TRBJ1-1; size: once; V: TRBV10-3
DNA: TGCGCCAGCAGCCACACAGGGTTTACAGGCGAGCAGTACTTC; CDR3: CASSHTGFTGEQYF; D: -; length: 14; J: TRBJ2-7; size: few; V: TRBV4-3
DNA: TGCAGCGCGAGACAGGGTGGAATGAACACCATATATTTT; CDR3: CSARQGGMNTIYF; D: TRBD1; length: 13; J: TRBJ1-3; size: -; V: TRBV29-1
DNA: TGTGCCAGCATGGATCCCGGACAGAACACTGAAGCTTTCTTT; CDR3: CASMDPGQNTEAFF; D: -; length: 14; J: TRBJ1-1; size: many; V: TRBV2
DNA: TGCAGCGTTGGTTACAGGGTCCGCGAGCAGTACTTC; CDR3: CSVGYRVREQYF; D: -; length: 12; J: TRBJ2-7; size: many; V: TRBV29-1
DNA: TGTGCCATCAGTGAGTCAGGACAGGGTCCCGGGGAGCTGTTTTTT; CDR3: CAISESGQGPGELFF; D: TRBD1; length: 15; J: TRBJ2-2; size: once; V: TRBV10-3
DNA: TGTGCCATCAGTCAGGGTAACGGGGAGCTGTTTTTT; CDR3: CAISQGNGELFF; D: -; length: 12; J: TRBJ2-2; size: many; V: TRBV10-3